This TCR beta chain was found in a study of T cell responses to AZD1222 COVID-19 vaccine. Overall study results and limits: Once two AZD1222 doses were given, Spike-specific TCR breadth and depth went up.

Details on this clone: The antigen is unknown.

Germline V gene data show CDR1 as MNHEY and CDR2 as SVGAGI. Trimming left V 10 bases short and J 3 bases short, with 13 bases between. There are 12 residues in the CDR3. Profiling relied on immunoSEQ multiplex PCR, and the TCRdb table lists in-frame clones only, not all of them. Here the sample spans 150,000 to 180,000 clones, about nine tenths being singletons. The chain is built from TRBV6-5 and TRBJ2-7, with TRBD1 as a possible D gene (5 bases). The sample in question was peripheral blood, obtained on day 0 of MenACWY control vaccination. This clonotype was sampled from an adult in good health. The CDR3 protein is CATRVGFYEQYF. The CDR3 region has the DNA TGTGCCACCAGGGTGGGCTTCTACGAGCAGTACTTC.